This section outlines one TCR beta chain sequence together with its context. The germline gene is not matched at one end of the junction; a read error may be the cause. Time point noted: after dendritic cell vaccination, including at tumor progression/relapse. Selection required adequate fresh-frozen tumor tissue plus more than two years' survival data. This sample was taken from a study of glioma-infiltrating T cells after dendritic cell vaccination. Study overall: Treatment, given 2003 to 2012, was autologous tumor lysate-pulsed dendritic cell vaccination. Patients received three intradermal dendritic cell vaccine injections at biweekly intervals.

Method: immunoSEQ multiplex PCR; TCRdb's copy keeps in-frame clones and lacks some. Among under 75,000 clones listed, roughly 84% were seen once. Per the germline V gene, CDR1 is SGHAT and CDR2 is FQNNGV. The length of the CDR3 is 14 residues. This rearrangement joins TRBV11-2 to TRBJ2-3; 11 positions agree with TRBD2. The clonotype originates from a human donor with glioblastoma. Sequencing used blood, obtained after dendritic cell vaccination. CDR3 sequence: CASSLAQLAGDLLF. The CDR3 DNA follows: TGTGCCAGCAGCTTAGCCCAACTAGCGGGGGATCTTCTTTTT.